One and the same sample provided the 21 T cell receptor beta chains below, sequenced in a study of PD-1 blockade in classical Hodgkin lymphoma. Data came from immunoSEQ multiplex PCR; TCRdb stores just in-frame clones and leaves some out. The repertoire has more than 9,500 clones, 80% to 90% of them found once; the top ten carry less than 40%. With no exception, relapse followed autologous stem cell transplantation in all patients, and brentuximab vedotin exposure varied. Source: peripheral blood mononuclear cells (PBMCs), taken at baseline. These receptors came from a human donor with classical Hodgkin lymphoma.

This chain uses TRBV7-3 with TRBJ2-5; 9 bases are shared with TRBD1. The CDR3 loop spans 15 amino acids. J gave up 5 bases and V 5 bases, and 9 bases lay outside the gene matches. CDR1 SGHTA and CDR2 FQGTGA come from the germline V gene. The CDR3 DNA reads TGTGCCAGCAGCCGCTCGGACAGGGGCCAGGAGACCCAGTACTTC. Translated: CASSRSDRGQETQYF.

The chain carries TRBV27 and TRBJ2-4; D call uncertain. V dropped 6 bases and J dropped 0 bases, with 6 bases sitting between them. The germline V gene encodes CDR1 MNHEY and CDR2 SMNVEV (reference sequence). This CDR3 region has 13 residues. This CDR3 is CASSEIAKNIQYF. As DNA, the CDR3 is TGTGCCAGCAGCGAAATAGCCAAAAACATTCAGTACTTC.

On this clone: The junction departs from the called germline gene at one end, perhaps through a read error. The CDR3 nucleotides are TGTGCTAGCAGCTTAGGAGGGGGCGAGTTGAATGGAGATACGCAGTATTTT. Residues: CASSLGGGELNGDTQYF. This chain uses TRBV7-7 with TRBJ2-3, with a weak D call TRBD1 (7 bases). The germline CDR1 and CDR2 sequences are SSHAT and FNYEAQ (reference sequence). The CDR3 extends over 17 amino acids.

The V call is TRBV18, the J call TRBJ1-1; 12 bases are a match to TRBD1. Per the germline V gene, CDR1 is KGHSH and CDR2 is LQKENI. The CDR3 contains 16 residues. V was pared by 0 bases and J by 8 bases, with 7 bases of the junction left unmatched. The DNA for the CDR3 is TGTGCCAGCTCACCACCCTGGGACAGGGGGCTGGAGGAAGCTTTCTTT. Translating gives CASSPPWDRGLEEAFF.

V usage is TRBV20-1 and J usage is TRBJ2-1; 9 bases line up with TRBD2. The CDR3 contains 11 residues. Germline V gene lookup returns CDR1 DFQATT and CDR2 SNEGSKA (reference sequence). In DNA form, the CDR3 reads TGCGGGACTAGCACCTACAATGAGCAGTTCTTC. It specifies CGTSTYNEQFF.

This clone was picked up a small number of times. This chain uses TRBV2 with TRBJ1-2; 7 nucleotides match TRBD1. This CDR3 contains 13 residues. Germline V lookup: CDR1 SNHLY, CDR2 FYNNEI. Losses at the gene ends were 7 bases for V and 5 bases for J; bases not matched to a gene: 7. CDR3 nucleotide sequence: TGTGCCAGCACCCCCGACAGGGTGTATGGCTACACCTTC. The encoded protein is CASTPDRVYGYTF.

The chain couples TRBV27 to TRBJ2-2, with TRBD2 identical over 13 bases. Unmatched junction bases numbered 14, after V lost 3 bases and J lost 4 bases. CDR3 size: 20 residues. Germline V CDR1 and CDR2: MNHEY, SMNVEV (reference sequence). The CDR3 nucleotides are TGTGCCAGCAGTTTCATTTCCGGACTAGCGGGAGCGACTGTCACCGGGGAGCTGTTTTTT. This encodes CASSFISGLAGATVTGELFF.

The V and J genes are TRBV27 and TRBJ2-1, with 12 bases aligning to TRBD2. Germline-derived CDR1 and CDR2 are MNHEY and SMNVEV (reference sequence). The CDR3 has 15 amino acids. Trimming removed 4 bases from V and 6 bases from J; junction bases left unmatched: 4. This chain's CDR3 is CASSSLAGGPNEQFF. The CDR3 DNA reads TGTGCCAGCAGTTCTCTAGCGGGGGGGCCCAATGAGCAGTTCTTC.

This clone was counted once. The rearrangement uses TRBV19 and TRBJ2-2; 8 bases line up with TRBD2. Per germline, CDR1 LNHDA and CDR2 SQIVND (reference sequence). The CDR3 consists of 17 residues. V shed 4 bases and J 1 base; nucleotides not matched to a gene: 8. CDR3 DNA: TGTGCCAGTAGTAGCCCTAGCGGGTCCTTGAACACCGGGGAGCTGTTTTTT. This translates into CASSSPSGSLNTGELFF.

This clone was detected only a few times. V and J are TRBV7-9 and TRBJ2-1; 10 bases map to TRBD2. Germline CDR1 is SEHNR and CDR2 is FQNEAQ (reference sequence). V dropped 2 bases and J dropped 4; count of bases not matched to a gene: 11. This CDR3 contains 18 residues. The CDR3 is CASSLTFLAGESYNEQFF. The CDR3 nucleotides are TGTGCCAGCAGCTTAACCTTTCTAGCGGGAGAGTCATACAATGAGCAGTTCTTC.

This chain links TRBV18 with TRBJ1-5; unclear D gene. Per germline, CDR1 KGHSH and CDR2 LQKENI. This CDR3 contains 14 residues. The V end lost 6 bases, the J end lost 7 bases, and 16 bases lay between the germline ends. CDR3 in amino acids: CASSLLREDQPQHF. Written as DNA, the CDR3 is TGTGCCAGCTCGCTTCTTAGGGAGGACCAGCCCCAGCATTTT.

Concerning this clone itself: At one of its ends the junction is not consistent with the germline gene, which may arise from a read error. The rearrangement uses TRBV6-1 and TRBJ1-1; maybe TRBD1 (6 bases). Germline lookup yields CDR1 MNHNS and CDR2 SASEGT. The CDR3 has 13 amino acids. CDR3 coding DNA: TGTGCCAGCAGTGAAGGGAGAGGCTCACAGGGATGCTTT. It encodes CASSEGRGSQGCF.

CDR3 nucleotides: TGTGCCAGCAGCCATACTCTTAGAAGCGCCCCCGGGGAGCTGTTTTTT. Its protein product is CASSHTLRSAPGELFF. The chain couples TRBV13 to TRBJ2-2; D gene uncertain. Germline V gene sequence: CDR1 PRHDT, CDR2 FYEKMQ (reference sequence). The CDR3 has 16 amino acids. V was cut by 5 bases and J by 6 bases, with 19 bases left in between.

The rearrangement joins TRBV5-4 to TRBJ2-3; 7 nucleotides agree with TRBD2. The CDR3 runs 14 residues. With V trimmed by 3 bases and J by 2 bases, 3 bases remained unmatched. Germline V gives CDR1 SGHNT, CDR2 YYREEE (reference sequence). The CDR3 DNA sequence: TGTGCCAGCAGCTCCTGGGACTACACAGATACGCAGTATTTT. The encoded protein is CASSSWDYTDTQYF.

This clone was seen a single time. V is TRBV9 and J is TRBJ2-7; D ambiguous. The CDR3 has 13 amino acids. Per the germline V gene, CDR1 is SGDLS and CDR2 is YYNGEE. V shed 0 bases and J shed 2 bases, with 6 bases lying between them. CDR3 region: CASSVESAYEQYF. CDR3 DNA: TGTGCCAGCAGCGTAGAATCAGCCTACGAGCAGTACTTC.

This clone is large in the sample. The rearrangement joins TRBV27 to TRBJ2-3, with 11 bases that match TRBD2. V trimming: 7 bases; J trimming: 2 bases; junction bases outside the gene matches: 8. The CDR3 has 16 residues. The germline V gene encodes CDR1 MNHEY and CDR2 SMNVEV (reference sequence). The CDR3 here is CASTQGLAGLTDTQYF. The CDR3 DNA reads TGTGCCAGCACCCAAGGACTAGCGGGCCTCACAGATACGCAGTATTTT.

This clone was counted only a few times. The rearrangement uses TRBV7-9 and TRBJ1-2, with D possibly TRBD1 on 5 matching bases. This CDR3 spans 17 amino acids. Trimming took 5 bases from V and 7 from J, leaving 26 bases between them. The V gene's germline CDR1 is SEHNR and CDR2 FQNEAQ (reference sequence). The CDR3 protein is CASSTPGLVERMAGYTF. CDR3 coding DNA: TGTGCCAGCAGCACCCCGGGGCTGGTGGAGAGAATGGCTGGCTACACCTTC.

The chain combines TRBV5-1 with TRBJ2-3; D unresolved. Trimming removed 0 bases at V and 4 bases at J, with 9 bases between. Germline loops: CDR1 SGHRS, CDR2 YFSETQ. The CDR3 spans 14 residues. Here the CDR3 DNA reads TGCGCCAGCAGCTTGGATTCCGGGCCAGATACGCAGTATTTT. The encoded protein is CASSLDSGPDTQYF.

This chain links TRBV5-6 with TRBJ1-4, with D hard to call. CDR3 length equals 15 residues. The V and J ends lost 3 bases and 4 bases respectively, with 13 bases between them. Germline assignment: CDR1 SGHDT and CDR2 YYEEEE. CDR3 in amino acids: CASSSVGLDNEKLFF. The CDR3 nucleotides are TGTGCCAGCAGCTCCGTAGGGCTGGATAATGAAAAACTGTTTTTT.

The rearrangement joins TRBV9 to TRBJ2-1; D perhaps matches TRBD2 (5 bases). V gave up 0 bases and J gave up 2 bases, with 9 bases separating them. Germline lookup yields CDR1 SGDLS and CDR2 YYNGEE. The CDR3 sequence is 15 residues long. Here the CDR3 DNA reads TGTGCCAGCAGCGTAGACGAAGCGGCCTACAATGAGCAGTTCTTC. It encodes CASSVDEAAYNEQFF. Full variable domain (outside the CDR3, taken from reference TRBV9 and TRBJ2-1): DSGVTQTPKHLITATGQRVTLRCSPRSGDLSVYWYQQSLDQGLQFLIQYYNGEERAKGNILERFSAQQFPDLHSELNLSSLELGDSALYFCASSVDEAAYNEQFFGPGTRLTVL.

DNA for the CDR3: TGTGCCAGCAGCTTAGCGCATGGCTACACCTTC. It codes for CASSLAHGYTF. The chain is built from TRBV7-2 and TRBJ1-2, with unresolved D. CDR3 length equals 11 residues. The germline V gene has CDR1 SGHTA and CDR2 FQGNSA. V was trimmed by 0 bases and J by 6 bases, leaving 2 bases between them.